This TCR beta chain was retrieved from a study of CD8+ T cells in alopecia areata. Germline loops: CDR1 GTSNPN, CDR2 SVGIG (reference sequence). Trimming cost V 0 bases and J 1 base, with 9 bases left between them. The CDR3 contains 14 residues. TCR sequencing used cDNA made by reverse transcription of extracted RNA. Clones were read by immunoSEQ multiplex PCR, and TCRdb kept only the in-frame ones, dropping some. The sample carries 150,000 to 200,000 clones, less than 70% recorded once. Indicated treatment: oral pan-JAK inhibitor, 5-10 mg twice daily. The source material was CD4+ T cells sorted from blood, sampled between weeks 49 and 50, from a patient treated with tofacitinib. The clonotype comes from a human donor with alopecia areata. The chain employs TRBV30 and TRBJ2-5; D gene ambiguous. In DNA form, the CDR3 reads TGTGCCTGGAGTGTACTCGAGATCCAAGAGACCCAGTACTTC. It is translated as CAWSVLEIQETQYF. Full variable domain (outside the CDR3, taken from reference TRBV30 and TRBJ2-5): SQTIHQWPATLVQPVGSPLSLECTVEGTSNPNLYWYRQAAGRGLQLLFYSVGIGQISSEVPQNLSASRPQDRQFILSSKKLLLSDSGFYLCAWSVLEIQETQYFGPGTRLLVL.